One and the same sample provided the 14 T cell receptor beta chains below, sequenced in a study of CXCR3-negative and CXCR3-positive naive CD8 T cells (dated by TCRdb to between 2019 and 2020). Sequencing used a NextSeq 550. The Human TCR Profiling Kit (MiLaboratory) was used to make UMI-labeled 5' RACE TRB cDNA libraries. After TCRdb reprocessed the reads, each CDR3 protein sequence was kept as one row, without DNA. This sample's table contains about 120,000 distinct CDR3 sequences. Roughly 0.62% of the sample comes from the top ten. Their cognate antigens are unknown. Overall study outcomes, separate from this receptor: Compared with CXCR3-negative naive cells, CXCR3-positive naive cells had TRB CDR3s with higher hydrophobicity (lower Kidera factor 4), lower energy, and higher strength and volume indices.

The sequenced sample consisted of naive CXCR3+ CD8+ T cells from blood. In light of the paper, this sample's cell subset or site label describes: CD45RO-CCR7+CD27+CD95- naive CD8+ T cells expressing CXCR3 (TNR3+). The receptors were gathered from a human donor in good health. Some clones in this sample may be carry-over from other donors' samples.

The chain combines TRBV12-3 or TRBV12-4 with TRBJ2-3; TCRdb gives TRBD2 as the D gene, but with no DNA this cannot be confirmed. The CDR3 spans 15 residues. CDR3: CASNSLLAGGPTQYF.

V usage is TRBV5-1 and J usage is TRBJ1-4; the TCRdb D gene call, TRBD1, has no DNA to confirm it. CDR3 size: 14 residues. Germline assignment: CDR1 SGHRS and CDR2 YFSETQ. The CDR3 sequence is CASSSGTGEGKLFF.

The chain joins TRBV6-1 to TRBJ1-5. The CDR3 is 13 amino acids. The germline V gene encodes CDR1 MNHNS and CDR2 SASEGT. The chain's CDR3 is CASSETKDQPQHF.

The chain combines TRBV7-3 with TRBJ2-1; TCRdb calls TRBD2, which cannot be checked without DNA. The germline CDR1 and CDR2 sequences are SGHTA and FQGTGA. The CDR3 consists of 16 residues. This chain's CDR3 is CASHPGGYIRSGEQFF. Supplemented by reference TRBV7-3 and TRBJ2-1, the full variable domain reads GAGVSQTPSNKVTEKGKYVELRCDPISGHTALYWYRQSLGQGPEFLIYFQGTGAADDSGLPNDRFFAVRPEGSVSTLKIQRTERGDSAVYLCASHPGGYIRSGEQFFGPGTRLTVL.

The chain combines TRBV15 with TRBJ2-7; without DNA, the TCRdb call of TRBD1 cannot be checked. This CDR3 spans 15 amino acids. Germline V gene data show CDR1 as LNHNV and CDR2 as YYDKDF (reference sequence). This CDR3 is CATSYPGGSAYEQYF.

The chain carries TRBV4-3 and TRBJ1-1; the TCRdb call, TRBD1, lacks DNA for checking. The CDR3 length is 15 residues. From germline, CDR1 is LGHNA and CDR2 YSLEER. This CDR3 reads CASSQGWGPETEAFF.

This rearrangement joins TRBV27 to TRBJ2-5; checking the TCRdb D call of TRBD2 is not possible without DNA. Germline V gene lookup returns CDR1 MNHEY and CDR2 SMNVEV (reference sequence). This CDR3 region has 15 residues. This chain's CDR3 is CASALETSGQETQYF.

The rearrangement joins TRBV27 to TRBJ2-1. The length of the CDR3 is 16 residues. Germline V gene data show CDR1 as MNHEY and CDR2 as SMNVEV (reference sequence). The CDR3 protein is CASSSFSGRSYNEQFF.

The chain carries TRBV20-1 and TRBJ2-7; absent DNA, TCRdb's TRBD1 call cannot be checked. Germline V gene sequence: CDR1 DFQATT, CDR2 SNEGSKA (reference sequence). The CDR3 runs to 13 residues. Here the CDR3 reads CSARGTDFYEQYF.

This chain connects TRBV7-2 to TRBJ1-6; absent DNA, TCRdb's TRBD1 call cannot be checked. This CDR3 comprises 17 residues. Germline V gene lookup returns CDR1 SGHTA and CDR2 FQGNSA. The CDR3 protein is CASSSRDRDPFGSPLHF.

The V and J genes are TRBV10-2 and TRBJ1-2; TCRdb picks TRBD1, but there is no DNA to check that call. This CDR3 is built from 15 residues. CDR1 and CDR2 from the germline V gene are WSHSY and SAAADI. This chain's CDR3 is CASSESAGTDYGYTF.

This chain links TRBV25-1 with TRBJ2-3; TCRdb outputs TRBD1, but without DNA this stays unchecked. CDR3 length: 14 residues. Germline-derived CDR1 and CDR2 are MGHDK and SYGVNS. CDR3 sequence reads: CASSRAGDTDTQYF.

The rearrangement links TRBV10-3 to TRBJ1-1; TCRdb picks TRBD1, but there is no DNA to check that call. CDR3 size: 14 residues. Germline V gene data show CDR1 as ENHRY and CDR2 as SYGVKD. CDR3 sequence reads: CAISEGHLNTEAFF.

This sequence joins TRBV4-3 and TRBJ1-1; TCRdb returns TRBD1, unconfirmable since there is no DNA. CDR1 LGHNA and CDR2 YSLEER come from the germline V gene. CDR3 size: 18 residues. The CDR3 region is CASSLDRGFPRMNTEAFF.